The 20 T cell receptor beta chains below were found in one sample sequenced in a study of T cell responses to AZD1222 COVID-19 vaccine. Profiled with immunoSEQ multiplex PCR; TCRdb holds only in-frame clones, not every one. The sample contains 100,000 to 150,000 clones, over 75% of which appear only once. The sequencing here drew on peripheral blood, taken on day 0 of AZD1222 vaccination. The receptors derive from an adult in good health.

This clone was counted once. V is TRBV15 and J is TRBJ2-7; D is possibly TRBD2 (6 bases). This CDR3 is built from 16 residues. V lost 0 bases to trimming and J lost 7 bases, with 19 bases between them. Germline V gene lookup returns CDR1 LNHNV and CDR2 YYDKDF (reference sequence). The CDR3 spells CATSRDFAGNSGEQYF. The CDR3 bases are TGTGCCACCAGCAGAGATTTCGCGGGGAACTCGGGAGAGCAGTACTTC.

This sequence joins TRBV30 and TRBJ1-2, with D unresolved. Germline CDR1 GTSNPN, CDR2 SVGIG (reference sequence). V was trimmed by 0 bases and J by 8 bases, leaving 10 bases between them. CDR3 size: 12 residues. The CDR3 here is CAWSVKAGGYTF. DNA of the CDR3: TGTGCCTGGAGTGTAAAGGCGGGAGGCTACACCTTC.

J is TRBJ1-5 and V is TRBV7-2; weak D call: TRBD1 (5 bases). CDR3 length equals 14 residues. Germline V lookup: CDR1 SGHTA, CDR2 FQGNSA. V lost 2 bases, J lost 7 bases, and 12 bases lay in between. The CDR3 spells CASSLKGSRQPQHF. CDR3 coding DNA: TGTGCCAGCAGCTTAAAGGGGTCTCGCCAGCCCCAGCATTTT. Looking up the rest from reference TRBV7-2 and TRBJ1-5 gives the full variable domain: GAGVSQSPSNKVTEKGKDVELRCDPISGHTALYWYRQSLGQGLEFLIYFQGNSAPDKSGLPSDRFSAERTGGSVSTLTIQRTQQEDSAVYLCASSLKGSRQPQHFGDGTRLSIL.

This chain connects TRBV10-3 to TRBJ1-1; D is possibly TRBD1 (6 bases). V was shortened by 11 bases and J by 11 bases, with 21 bases between the two germline ends. Germline CDR1 ENHRY, CDR2 SYGVKD. CDR3 length: 12 amino acids. The chain's CDR3 is CASLGGGREAFF. DNA for the CDR3: TGTGCCTCCCTGGGTGGGGGGCGCGAGGCTTTCTTT.

CDR3 sequence: CASSFEGGTGNTIYF. As DNA, the CDR3 is TGTGCCAGCAGCTTTGAGGGAGGGACTGGAAACACCATATATTTT. The rearrangement uses TRBV11-2 and TRBJ1-3; unclear D gene. The CDR3 sequence is 15 residues long. The ends were cut back, 3 bases at V and 2 bases at J, with 11 bases in the middle. The germline V gene encodes CDR1 SGHAT and CDR2 FQNNGV.

This chain connects TRBV18 to TRBJ1-1; D gene ambiguous. This CDR3 spans 17 amino acids. V shed 6 bases and J shed 8 bases, with 28 bases lying between them. Per the germline V gene, CDR1 is KGHSH and CDR2 is LQKENI. The DNA for the CDR3 is TGTGCCAGCTCCCCCCAGGTCAACGCCGTCATCTTAGGAGAAGCTTTCTTT. Encoded protein: CASSPQVNAVILGEAFF. Full variable domain (outside the CDR3, taken from reference TRBV18 and TRBJ1-1): NAGVMQNPRHLVRRRGQEARLRCSPMKGHSHVYWYRQLPEEGLKFMVYLQKENIIDESGMPKERFSAEFPKEGPSILRIQQVVRGDSAAYFCASSPQVNAVILGEAFFGQGTRLTVV.

V gene TRBV5-1 combines with J gene TRBJ2-7, with 9 bases lining up with TRBD1. V shed 0 bases, J shed 5 bases, and the junction held 15 bases outside the gene matches. This CDR3 region has 18 residues. Germline V gene lookup returns CDR1 SGHRS and CDR2 YFSETQ. The chain's CDR3 is CASSLAGTGKNLRDEQYF. As DNA, the CDR3 is TGCGCCAGCAGCTTGGCCGGGACAGGGAAAAATCTGAGGGACGAGCAGTACTTC.

The CDR3 nucleotides are TGCAGCGTCAACGGTATGGAGGGGACCCCCTACGAGCAGTACTTC. This codes for CSVNGMEGTPYEQYF. The chain combines TRBV29-1 with TRBJ2-7, with a weak D call TRBD2 (6 bases). V was cut by 6 bases and J by 2 bases, with 20 bases left in between. The V gene's germline CDR1 is SQVTM and CDR2 ANQGSEA. This CDR3 comprises 15 residues.

This chain joins TRBV19 and TRBJ1-5; D not resolved. The CDR3 spans 14 residues. Trimming pared 7 bases from V and 1 base from J, leaving 11 bases between. CDR1 is LNHDA, CDR2 SQIVND, per germline (reference sequence). This CDR3 reads CASIPGESNQPQHF. CDR3 sequence (DNA): TGTGCCAGTATCCCTGGGGAGAGCAATCAGCCCCAGCATTTT.

The gene calls are TRBV9 and TRBJ2-7, with TRBD1 as a possible D gene (5 bases). The germline V and J ends were trimmed by 0 bases and 4 bases, with 11 bases remaining between them. The CDR3 spans 14 residues. Germline assignment: CDR1 SGDLS and CDR2 YYNGEE. DNA for the CDR3: TGTGCCAGCAGCGTAGGGGGCTCAAGATACGAGCAGTACTTC. Its protein product is CASSVGGSRYEQYF. The variable domain in full, completed from reference TRBV9 and TRBJ2-7, reads DSGVTQTPKHLITATGQRVTLRCSPRSGDLSVYWYQQSLDQGLQFLIQYYNGEERAKGNILERFSAQQFPDLHSELNLSSLELGDSALYFCASSVGGSRYEQYFGPGTRLTVT.

The chain is built from TRBV4-3 and TRBJ1-1; 8 positions agree with TRBD1. The V gene's germline CDR1 is LGHNA and CDR2 YSLEER. Trimming took 4 bases from V and 5 from J; bases not matched to a gene: 9. The CDR3 consists of 15 residues. The CDR3 is CASSLSTGVGTEAFF. The CDR3 coding sequence is TGCGCCAGCAGCCTTTCGACAGGGGTGGGAACTGAAGCTTTCTTT.

This chain links TRBV7-2 with TRBJ2-1; D is uncertain. Germline V gene lookup returns CDR1 SGHTA and CDR2 FQGNSA. CDR3 length: 14 residues. Trimming removed 2 bases from V and 0 bases from J, with 5 bases in between. CDR3 nucleotides: TGTGCCAGCAGCTTATCAGGCTCCTACAATGAGCAGTTCTTC. Its translation: CASSLSGSYNEQFF.

The rearrangement uses TRBV9 and TRBJ2-5, with TRBD2 identical over 7 bases. Germline V gives CDR1 SGDLS, CDR2 YYNGEE. Trimming took 0 bases from V and 5 from J; bases not matched to a gene: 4. The CDR3 spans 14 residues. The CDR3 nucleotides are TGTGCCAGCAGCGTAGGCGGGGGTCGGGAGACCCAGTACTTC. It yields the protein CASSVGGGRETQYF.

The V gene is TRBV7-8, the J gene TRBJ1-3; 7 positions agree with TRBD1. The CDR3 loop spans 12 amino acids. Trimming cost V 5 bases and J 9 bases; bases outside gene matches: 4. Germline CDR1 reads SGHVS; CDR2 reads FQNEAQ. DNA of the CDR3: TGTGCCAGCAGCCCCCGACAGGGCACCATATATTTT. Amino acid sequence: CASSPRQGTIYF.

V usage is TRBV6-2 or TRBV6-3 and J usage is TRBJ2-5; D may correspond to TRBD1 or TRBD2 (5 bases each). Germline assignment: CDR1 MNHEY and CDR2 SVGEGT. CDR3 size: 15 residues. V dropped 6 bases and J dropped 5 bases, with 19 bases sitting between them. The CDR3 loop is CASSPGPRKEETQYF. Written as DNA, the CDR3 is TGTGCCAGCAGCCCGGGACCTCGGAAGGAGGAGACCCAGTACTTC.

Concerning this clone itself: Relative to the germline gene, one junction end is altered; a read error may explain this. This rearrangement joins TRBV3-1 (or the pseudogene TRBV3-2) to TRBJ1-6; TRBD1 might be the D (6 bases). This CDR3 comprises 14 residues. In germline, CDR1 is LGHDT, CDR2 YNNKEL (reference sequence). The CDR3 DNA reads TGTGCCAGCAGCCAGGGGACAACAAACCGCGGGACAAACTTT. Protein: CASSQGTTNRGTNF.

V usage is TRBV2 and J usage is TRBJ1-1; 7 bases map to TRBD1. V was clipped by 7 bases and J by 3 bases; unmatched bases: 8. The germline CDR1 and CDR2 sequences are SNHLY and FYNNEI. The CDR3 totals 14 residues. The CDR3 protein is CASTIQGPDTEAFF. The DNA of the CDR3 is TGTGCCAGCACCATACAGGGGCCGGACACTGAAGCTTTCTTT. Complete variable domain (other parts from reference TRBV2 and TRBJ1-1): EPEVTQTPSHQVTQMGQEVILRCVPISNHLYFYWYRQILGQKVEFLVSFYNNEISEKSEIFDDQFSVERPDGSNFTLKIRSTKLEDSAMYFCASTIQGPDTEAFFGQGTRLTVV.

A note on this clone: At one boundary the junction diverges from the germline segment, which might be a read error. Here the CDR3 DNA reads TGTGCTAGCAGCTTAGGTGGGGCGGAAGGCTACACCTTC. Its protein is CASSLGGAEGYTF. The chain has TRBV7-7 and TRBJ1-2, with D possibly being TRBD1 (5 bases). The V gene's germline CDR1 is SSHAT and CDR2 FNYEAQ (reference sequence). The CDR3 totals 13 residues. Combining the CDR3 with reference TRBV7-7 and TRBJ1-2 gives the whole variable domain GAGVSQSPRYKVTKRGQDVTLRCDPISSHATLYWYQQALGQGPEFLTYFNYEAQPDKSGLPSDRFSAERPEGSISTLTIQRTEQRDSAMYRCASSLGGAEGYTFGSGTRLTVV.

The V gene is TRBV9, the J gene TRBJ2-2; 7 nucleotides line up with TRBD2. With V trimmed by 5 bases and J by 4 bases, 8 bases remained unmatched. The CDR3 has 15 amino acids. Per germline, CDR1 SGDLS and CDR2 YYNGEE. Here the CDR3 DNA reads TGTGCCAGCAGTCCTGGAGCGGGGATCACCGGGGAGCTGTTTTTT. Protein product: CASSPGAGITGELFF.

A note on this clone: Other DNA sequences from this sample encode an identical CDR3 as well. The CDR3 reads CASSDGPGVEQYF. The CDR3 DNA reads as TGTGCCAGCAGCGACGGTCCGGGTGTCGAGCAGTACTTC. V gene TRBV6-4 combines with J gene TRBJ2-7; no definite D call. V lost 6 bases and J 6 bases, leaving 15 bases between the germline ends. Per germline, CDR1 MRHNA and CDR2 SNTAGT. This CDR3 comprises 13 residues.